This T cell receptor beta chain appears in the sequencing data of a study of blood T cell repertoires in COVID-19. Study details: The samples span acute and convalescent COVID-19 from the United States, Italy and Spain. The analysed material was cDNA or gDNA that came from T cells, B-cell-depleted T cells, or PBMCs.

In the source study's methods: Reference gene primer amplification gave nucleated cell count estimates. Sequenced by immunoSEQ multiplex PCR; TCRdb stores in-frame clones only, minus some. D and trimming were read from the DNA, whereas the V and J calls and clone size are those reported in that table. Of 150,000 to 200,000 clones detected, approximately 80% appear once; the ten largest clones hold roughly a tenth. The CDR3 sequence is 14 residues long. Germline CDR1 is SGHDT and CDR2 is YYEEEE. V lost 6 bases to trimming and J lost 1 base, with 13 bases between them. This chain links TRBV5-6 with TRBJ2-5; D is uncertain. The sequence was obtained from a woman older than 75 with active or convalescent COVID-19. The material sequenced was peripheral blood. CDR3 amino acids: CASTELTAQETQYF. In DNA form, the CDR3 reads TGTGCCAGCACCGAGCTTACAGCCCAAGAGACCCAGTACTTC.